A single sample is the source of the 29 T cell receptor beta chains below, sequenced in a study of T cell responses to AZD1222 COVID-19 vaccine. Only in-frame clones appear in the TCRdb table, and some are missing; sequencing was by immunoSEQ multiplex PCR. This sample has roughly 140,000 clones, with around 91% found just once. Source: peripheral blood, taken on day 0 of AZD1222 vaccination. Source of these receptors: an adult in good health.

The chain has TRBV3-1 (or the pseudogene TRBV3-2) and TRBJ1-1; 7 positions match TRBD1. CDR1 LGHDT and CDR2 YNNKEL come from the germline V gene (reference sequence). V shed 3 bases, J shed 8 bases, and the junction held 3 bases outside the gene matches. The CDR3 has 12 amino acids. CDR3 sequence reads: CASSHEQGEAFF. The CDR3 nucleotides are TGTGCCAGCAGCCATGAACAGGGGGAAGCTTTCTTT.

The chain joins TRBV18 to TRBJ1-3; perhaps TRBD1 as D (6 bases). The V gene lost 3 bases and the J gene lost 4 bases, with 16 bases spanning the gap. The CDR3 covers 16 residues. Germline values: CDR1 KGHSH, CDR2 LQKENI. For the CDR3, the DNA is TGTGCCAGCTCACCCGACAGGCGTACAGAGGGAAACACCATATATTTT. Protein sequence: CASSPDRRTEGNTIYF.

V is TRBV7-2 and J is TRBJ2-1; D uncertain. V was shortened by 3 bases and J by 9 bases, with 18 bases between the two germline ends. The germline V gene encodes CDR1 SGHTA and CDR2 FQGNSA. This CDR3 spans 15 amino acids. The CDR3 loop is CASSFLVAIGSEQFF. The CDR3, as DNA: TGTGCCAGCAGCTTCCTAGTGGCCATAGGAAGTGAGCAGTTCTTC.

This chain connects TRBV7-3 to TRBJ2-1, with D possibly matching TRBD2 (5 bases). Germline values: CDR1 SGHTA, CDR2 FQGTGA. Trimming left V 3 bases short and J 6 bases short, with 12 bases between. The CDR3 has 14 amino acids. The CDR3 is CASSLESGFNEQFF. The CDR3, as DNA: TGTGCCAGCAGCTTGGAGTCGGGATTCAATGAGCAGTTCTTC.

The V call is TRBV10-3, the J call TRBJ1-4; maybe TRBD1 (6 bases). The germline V and J ends were trimmed by 4 bases and 2 bases, with 11 bases remaining between them. The CDR3 spans 15 residues. From germline, CDR1 is ENHRY and CDR2 SYGVKD. In DNA form, the CDR3 reads TGTGCCATCAGTGCCGGGAGGGGGACTAATGAAAAACTGTTTTTT. Translated, it gives CAISAGRGTNEKLFF.

This clone has just a few counts. The chain uses TRBV7-2 and TRBJ1-6; no reliable D call. Trimming left V 1 base short and J 7 bases short, with 11 bases between. CDR1 and CDR2 (germline): SGHTA, FQGNSA. The CDR3 is 15 residues long. The DNA of the CDR3 is TGTGCCAGCAGCTTAGATTATAACTCGAATTCACCCCTCCACTTT. As protein: CASSLDYNSNSPLHF.

The J gene is TRBJ2-5, the V gene TRBV7-3, with D uncertain. This CDR3 has 14 residues. Trimming pared 1 base from V and 4 bases from J, leaving 10 bases between. CDR1 SGHTA and CDR2 FQGTGA come from the germline V gene. CDR3 residues: CASSLNPAGETQYF. The CDR3 DNA reads as TGTGCCAGCAGCTTAAATCCAGCCGGAGAGACCCAGTACTTC.

The chain combines TRBV27 with TRBJ2-1, with TRBD2 matching 9 bases. J gave up 8 bases and V 1 base, and 6 bases lay outside the gene matches. Germline CDR1 MNHEY, CDR2 SMNVEV (reference sequence). This CDR3 is built from 15 residues. The CDR3 sequence: CASSLFGGGADEQFF. The CDR3 nucleotides read TGTGCCAGCAGTTTATTTGGCGGGGGGGCCGATGAGCAGTTCTTC.

The chain uses TRBV5-5 and TRBJ2-1; 9 positions agree with TRBD2. From germline, CDR1 is SGHKS and CDR2 YYEKEE (reference sequence). The CDR3 loop spans 15 amino acids. The V segment lost 6 bases and the J segment 4 bases; nucleotides outside the gene matches: 8. The CDR3 DNA sequence: TGTGCCAGCACCCAGGGCGGGAGGGGGTACAATGAGCAGTTCTTC. Translation gives CASTQGGRGYNEQFF.

This rearrangement joins TRBV5-3 to TRBJ2-2; TRBD1 aligns across 8 bases. TRBV5-3 is labeled an ORF, and its function is uncertain. V was pared by 0 bases and J by 6 bases, with 10 bases of the junction left unmatched. This CDR3 has 17 residues. The CDR3 sequence is CARSLGQGAVPPGELFF. The DNA of the CDR3 is TGTGCCAGAAGCTTGGGTCAGGGGGCCGTTCCTCCCGGGGAGCTGTTTTTT.

The chain links TRBV4-1 to TRBJ2-2; no firm D call. Germline CDR1 and CDR2: MGHRA and YSYEKL. V lost 4 bases and J lost 8, with 8 bases in between. The CDR3 consists of 12 residues. The CDR3 nucleotides read TGCGCCAGCAGCCCGGACGGTGGGGAGCTGTTTTTT. Amino acid sequence: CASSPDGGELFF.

This chain links TRBV6-5 with TRBJ1-3; 9 bases are a match to TRBD1. V gave up 6 bases and J gave up 4 bases; unmatched junction bases: 7. The CDR3 runs 15 residues. Germline CDR1 is MNHEY and CDR2 is SVGAGI. The CDR3 coding sequence is TGTGCCAGCAGGCCACAGGGGGCGGTGGGAAACACCATATATTTT. Translation gives CASRPQGAVGNTIYF.

This rearrangement joins TRBV27 to TRBJ1-5, with TRBD1 matching over 9 bases. The length of the CDR3 is 14 residues. V dropped 5 bases and J dropped 7; count of bases not matched to a gene: 6. Germline lookup yields CDR1 MNHEY and CDR2 SMNVEV (reference sequence). The CDR3 DNA follows: TGTGCCAGCAGTCCAGGACAGGGGAGGCAGCCCCAGCATTTT. Protein: CASSPGQGRQPQHF.

The rearrangement joins TRBV5-1 to TRBJ1-1, with 8 bases fitting TRBD1. With V trimmed by 4 bases and J by 4 bases, 3 bases remained unmatched. The CDR3 length is 13 residues. Germline V CDR1 and CDR2: SGHRS, YFSETQ. The CDR3 loop is CASSIDRGTEAFF. CDR3 nucleotides: TGCGCCAGCAGCATCGACAGGGGCACTGAAGCTTTCTTT.

This chain uses TRBV3-1 (or the pseudogene TRBV3-2) with TRBJ2-5, with D possibly TRBD2 on 6 matching bases. V gave up 4 bases and J gave up 4 bases, with 19 bases separating them. The germline gives CDR1 LGHDT, CDR2 YNNKEL (reference sequence). The CDR3 extends over 16 amino acids. The CDR3 reads CASSPRDLTSRETQYF. Written as DNA, the CDR3 is TGTGCCAGCAGCCCTCGCGATTTGACTAGTCGAGAGACCCAGTACTTC.

The rearrangement joins TRBV25-1 to TRBJ1-2; 9 nucleotides align to TRBD1. CDR3 length equals 14 residues. V dropped 8 bases and J dropped 8; count of bases not matched to a gene: 12. CDR1 MGHDK and CDR2 SYGVNS come from the germline V gene. In DNA form, the CDR3 reads TGTGCCAGCGGGTCCGGGACAGGGTCGGGCGGCTACACCTTC. Translating gives CASGSGTGSGGYTF.

This clone has more than one count but fewer than ten. This sequence joins TRBV7-2 and TRBJ2-3; D might be TRBD2 (6 bases). V was trimmed by 5 bases and J by 0 bases, leaving 18 bases between them. Germline V gene lookup returns CDR1 SGHTA and CDR2 FQGNSA. The CDR3 is 17 residues long. In DNA form, the CDR3 reads TGTGCCAGCAGCCCTCAGCGAGGGGACTTTAGCACAGATACGCAGTATTTT. It is translated as CASSPQRGDFSTDTQYF.

This clone was found a few times. This chain joins TRBV6-2 or TRBV6-3 and TRBJ2-7; 7 positions agree with TRBD2. With 7 bases clipped from V and 8 bases from J, the junction kept 14 bases outside the gene matches. Germline lookup yields CDR1 MNHEY and CDR2 SVGEGT. This CDR3 is 14 amino acids long. The CDR3 protein is CASTPSGLGGKQYF. CDR3 sequence (DNA): TGTGCCAGCACCCCTAGCGGACTCGGGGGGAAGCAGTACTTC.

The rearrangement uses TRBV19 and TRBJ1-2; no definite D call. This CDR3 comprises 14 residues. The ends were cut back, 5 bases at V and 8 bases at J, with 18 bases in the middle. Per the germline V gene, CDR1 is LNHDA and CDR2 is SQIVND (reference sequence). In nucleotides, the CDR3 is TGTGCCAGTAGTGACTGGGGTGTGATTAGCGGCTACACCTTC. This sequence encodes CASSDWGVISGYTF.

The V gene is TRBV19, the J gene TRBJ1-5; D may be TRBD1 (6 bases). The CDR3 totals 14 residues. Deletions cut 5 bases from V and 2 bases from J, with 10 bases between. Germline-derived CDR1 and CDR2 are LNHDA and SQIVND (reference sequence). The CDR3 region is CASSSRQGNQPQHF. For the CDR3, the DNA is TGTGCCAGTAGTTCCCGACAGGGCAATCAGCCCCAGCATTTT.

The chain carries TRBV7-2 and TRBJ2-3; 8 nucleotides align to TRBD2. The germline CDR1 and CDR2 sequences are SGHTA and FQGNSA. The CDR3 runs 17 residues. After removal of 4 bases from V and 4 bases from J, the junction contained 13 bases not matched to a gene. CDR3 DNA sequence: TGTGCCAGCAGCTCAACCACCGATAGCGGGATGGCAGATACGCAGTATTTT. Encoded protein: CASSSTTDSGMADTQYF.

The chain joins TRBV5-1 to TRBJ2-1, with a weak D call TRBD2 (7 bases). This CDR3 has 14 amino acids. Between the trimmed V and J ends, which lost 4 bases and 7 bases, there was a span of 15 bases. Germline V gene sequence: CDR1 SGHRS, CDR2 YFSETQ. The CDR3 DNA sequence: TGCGCCAGCAGCCCCGGGGGGCCGAGGAATGAGCAGTTCTTC. Protein product: CASSPGGPRNEQFF.

CDR3 in amino acids: CASSPYHTVANYGYTF. In DNA form, the CDR3 reads TGTGCCAGCAGCCCATACCACACCGTAGCTAACTATGGCTACACCTTC. The chain links TRBV5-5 to TRBJ1-2; D remains ambiguous. Looked up from germline, CDR1 is SGHKS and CDR2 is YYEKEE (reference sequence). This CDR3 region has 16 residues. V shed 4 bases and J shed 0 bases, with 16 bases lying between them.

The chain combines TRBV7-2 with TRBJ2-5; maybe TRBD2 (5 bases). The CDR3 spans 14 residues. V was shortened by 5 bases and J by 5 bases, with 15 bases between the two germline ends. Germline V gene lookup returns CDR1 SGHTA and CDR2 FQGNSA. The CDR3: CASSTLFTSETQYF. CDR3 in DNA: TGTGCCAGCAGCACCCTCTTTACTAGTGAGACCCAGTACTTC.

The J gene is TRBJ1-5, the V gene TRBV21-1. TRBV21-1 is given as a pseudogene. CDR3 size: 11 residues. The CDR3: CARARNQPQHF. The CDR3 region has the DNA TGTGCGAGGGCACGCAATCAGCCCCAGCATTTT.

The genes are TRBV5-1 and TRBJ2-5; D tentatively reads TRBD1 or TRBD2 (6 bases each). Germline CDR1 and CDR2: SGHRS and YFSETQ. Trimming left V 3 bases short and J 4 bases short, with 13 bases between. The CDR3 extends over 14 amino acids. The CDR3 coding sequence is TGCGCCAGCAGCTCGGGGGCGCAACGAGAGACCCAGTACTTC. Translated, it gives CASSSGAQRETQYF.

The chain has TRBV10-3 and TRBJ1-5; no clear D. The CDR3 loop spans 14 amino acids. Germline values: CDR1 ENHRY, CDR2 SYGVKD. Trimming cost V 0 bases and J 5 bases, with 8 bases left between them. The CDR3 sequence is CAISESAGYQPQHF. In nucleotides, the CDR3 is TGTGCCATCAGTGAGTCGGCAGGCTATCAGCCCCAGCATTTT.

The chain is built from TRBV4-3 and TRBJ1-5; D is possibly TRBD1 (5 bases). The CDR3 has 17 amino acids. Germline-derived CDR1 and CDR2 are LGHNA and YSLEER. The V gene lost 0 bases and the J gene lost 2 bases, with 14 bases spanning the gap. CDR3 DNA sequence: TGCGCCAGCAGCCAAGACGGAGGGGCCTCTGGCAATCAGCCCCAGCATTTT. It translates to CASSQDGGASGNQPQHF.

J is TRBJ2-7 and V is TRBV5-4; TRBD1 matches at 10 bases. V was pared by 0 bases and J by 7 bases, with 4 bases of the junction left unmatched. Germline CDR1 reads SGHNT; CDR2 reads YYREEE (reference sequence). This CDR3 comprises 14 residues. The CDR3 protein is CASSLGQGAREQYF. The CDR3, as DNA: TGTGCCAGCAGCTTGGGACAGGGGGCAAGAGAGCAGTACTTC.